This T cell receptor (beta chain) was identified in a study of post-analysis software for immune sequencing data. General study findings and limits: Included in a set of roughly 5 TRBV segments more frequent in patients than controls were TRBV5-6, TRBV5-1 and TRBV20-1. Pronounced co-clustering by F measure was evident among identically batched samples. Comparison with controls showed significantly lower normalized Chao1 diversity in multiple sclerosis patients.

This clonotype was observed a few times. Its antigen is still unknown. Relative to the germline gene, one junction end is altered; a read error may explain this. Prepared libraries of TCR beta cDNA carried unique molecular identifiers. TCRdb re-analysed the PCR reads in MiXCR, keeping a single row per CDR3 protein. The sample carries approximately 260,000 distinct CDR3 sequences, 36% recorded once. CDR1 and CDR2 (germline): SGHVS, FQNEAQ. There are 13 residues in the CDR3. The sample taken for sequencing was blood. This sequence was found in a girl under 18 with multiple sclerosis. The chain recombines TRBV7-8 with TRBJ2-5, with a weak D call TRBD1 (6 bases). The CDR3 DNA sequence: TGTGCCAGCAGCTTGGACAGACAAGAGGCCCAGTACTTC. It yields the protein CASSLDRQEAQYF.